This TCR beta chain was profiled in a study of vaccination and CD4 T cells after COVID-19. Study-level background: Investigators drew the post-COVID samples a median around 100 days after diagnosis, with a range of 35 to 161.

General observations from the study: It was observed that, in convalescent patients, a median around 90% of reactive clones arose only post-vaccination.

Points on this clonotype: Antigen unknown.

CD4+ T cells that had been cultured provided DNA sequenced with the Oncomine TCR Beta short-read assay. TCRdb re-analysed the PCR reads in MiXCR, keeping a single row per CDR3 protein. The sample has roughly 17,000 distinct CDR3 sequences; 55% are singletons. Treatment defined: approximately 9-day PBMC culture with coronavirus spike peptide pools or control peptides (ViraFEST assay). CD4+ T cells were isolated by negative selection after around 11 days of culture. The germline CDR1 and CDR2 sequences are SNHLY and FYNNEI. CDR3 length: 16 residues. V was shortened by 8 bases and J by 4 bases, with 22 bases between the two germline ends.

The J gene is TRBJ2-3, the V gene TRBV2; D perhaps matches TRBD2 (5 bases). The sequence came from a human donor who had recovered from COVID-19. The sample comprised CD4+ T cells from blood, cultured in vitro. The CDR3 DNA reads TGTGCCAGCTTAGGAGGAAGATTTGATTCCCCAGATACGCAGTATTTT. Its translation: CASLGGRFDSPDTQYF. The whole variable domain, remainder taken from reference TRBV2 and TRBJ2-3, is EPEVTQTPSHQVTQMGQEVILRCVPISNHLYFYWYRQILGQKVEFLVSFYNNEISEKSEIFDDQFSVERPDGSNFTLKIRSTKLEDSAMYFCASLGGRFDSPDTQYFGPGTRLTVL.